This is a list of T cell receptor beta chains from one sample in a study of T cells in Graves' hyperthyroidism and ophthalmopathy. MiXCR, run by TCRdb on the multiplex PCR reads, gives a single entry per CDR3 protein. The sample shows about 660,000 distinct CDR3 sequences, about 45% of them seen only once. The sample consisted of peripheral blood or thyroid tissue (not recorded which). The receptors originated from an adult man with Graves' disease, either hyperthyroidism or ophthalmopathy (not recorded which). CDR3s include the opening cysteine and the closing phenylalanine or tryptophan. The order of the fields is V gene, J gene, CDR3 protein.

>TRBV7-9|TRBJ2-2
CASSFGAAANTGELFF
>TRBV11-2|TRBJ1-6
CASSLVGEGLSAPLHF
>TRBV28|TRBJ1-1
CASSPDRVLRTEAFF
>TRBV24-1|TRBJ2-5
CATSDGGGGKQETQYF
>TRBV24-1|TRBJ2-5
CATSDAGTGALGTQYF
>TRBV7-9|TRBJ2-2
CASSRYLNTGELFF
>TRBV6-5|TRBJ1-1
CASSYAGFGTEAFF
>TRBV7-2|TRBJ2-2
CASSPGLADTGELFF
>TRBV29-1|TRBJ1-1
CSVEARGLGTEAFF
>TRBV6-6|TRBJ2-7
CASFRGQGTYEQYF
>TRBV7-9|TRBJ1-2
CASSPPWTDYGYTF
>TRBV12-3/TRBV12-4|TRBJ2-7
CASSSGASGSYEQYF
>TRBV13|TRBJ1-2
CACSARDSDYGYTF
>TRBV7-9|TRBJ1-2
CASSTGGQTDGYTF
>TRBV19|TRBJ1-1
CASSTQGSGTEAFF
>TRBV12-3/TRBV12-4|TRBJ1-6
CASSTGTGLDSPLHF
>TRBV20-1|TRBJ2-7
CSARDLGQGSYEQYF
>TRBV7-9|TRBJ2-5
CASSLYGALQETQYF
>TRBV10-1|TRBJ1-1
CASSDRNGVEAFF
>TRBV24-1|TRBJ2-6
CATSEDRGTRANVLTF
>TRBV11-2|TRBJ1-4
CASSETGVVKLFF
>TRBV28|TRBJ1-1
CASSQLVHTEAFF
>TRBV19|TRBJ1-5
CASSDRLKQGSAPQHF
>TRBV20-1|TRBJ1-5
CSAKETGSNQPQHF
>TRBV7-3|TRBJ2-5
CARTGPQETQYF
>TRBV20-1|TRBJ1-3
CSAKGVGNTIYF
>TRBV10-3|TRBJ2-5
CAISETGTSGETQYF
>TRBV7-9|TRBJ1-1
CASSESAGYSEAFF
>TRBV13|TRBJ1-5
CASSDRGGAPQPQHF
>TRBV5-1|TRBJ2-7
CASSSRTGGSSEQYF
>TRBV6-5|TRBJ1-6
CASSWTGDNSPLHF
>TRBV14|TRBJ1-2
CASSHQGKFSGYTF
>TRBV2|TRBJ1-2
CASSPGTGTNLGYTF
>TRBV10-3|TRBJ1-1
CAITRDRVGEAFF
>TRBV7-9|TRBJ2-7
CASSQELASYEQYF
>TRBV29-1|TRBJ1-2
CSVPLRDPYGYTF
>TRBV10-3|TRBJ2-7
CASTPTPRTSGRYEQYF
>TRBV7-7|TRBJ2-5
CASSPGTGIETQYF
>TRBV12-3/TRBV12-4|TRBJ1-2
CASTITWSVDGYTF
>TRBV6-1|TRBJ1-1
CARGPGAGDTEAFF